This is a list of T cell receptor beta chains from one sample in a study of T-cell reconstitution after alpha-beta-depleted transplantation in children. TCRdb analysed the PCR reads with MiXCR anew, one entry per CDR3 protein. The sample yields about a million distinct CDR3 sequences, under 30% seen once. The material sequenced was PBMCs, mostly from graft donor cells, taken 360 days after TCRalphabeta/CD19-depleted stem cell transplant. These receptor sequences come from a boy in the first two years of life who had a stem cell transplant for SCID, so the T cells may come from the graft donor. Both conserved end residues are part of each CDR3. Each record gives: V gene, D gene, J gene, clone size, CDR3 protein, CDR3 DNA. D genes are given only for firm matches. Only part of the rows carry a size: once, few, many, or a class if the clone is expanded.

>TRBV4-1|TRBD2|TRBJ2-5|few
CASSLRTSGGYQETQYF
TGCGCCAGCAGCCTCCGGACTAGCGGGGGGTACCAAGAGACCCAGTACTTC
>TRBV6-5|-|TRBJ2-7|-
CASSYSVQGGSEQYF
TGTGCCAGCAGTTACTCAGTCCAGGGTGGGAGCGAGCAGTACTTC
>TRBV24-1|TRBD1|TRBJ2-7|few
CATSDFQDRGREQYF
TGTGCCACCAGTGATTTCCAGGACAGGGGCCGCGAGCAGTACTTC
>TRBV4-2|-|TRBJ1-1|-
CASSGDQGPGAFF
TGTGCCAGCAGCGGGGATCAGGGCCCAGGAGCTTTCTTT
>TRBV4-1|-|TRBJ1-4|-
CASSQDQRGKGNTEKLFF
TGCGCCAGCAGCCAAGATCAGCGGGGTAAGGGGAATACTGAAAAACTGTTTTTT
>TRBV4-1|-|TRBJ2-7|-
CASNRIMGSFYEQYF
TGCGCCAGCAACCGTATAATGGGTTCCTTCTACGAGCAGTACTTC
>TRBV2|-|TRBJ2-3|-
CASTPFCTDTQYF
TGTGCCAGCACCCCCTTCTGCACAGATACGCAGTATTTT
>TRBV4-3|-|TRBJ2-7|few
CASSQDWTASYEQYF
TGCGCCAGCAGCCAAGACTGGACAGCGTCCTACGAGCAGTACTTC
>TRBV5-1|-|TRBJ2-3|-
CASSLPGSSTDTQYF
TGCGCCAGCAGCTTGCCAGGGTCTAGCACAGATACGCAGTATTTT
>TRBV28|-|TRBJ2-1|-
CASSLWSFGGDNEQFF
TGTGCCAGCAGTTTATGGAGCTTCGGAGGGGACAATGAGCAGTTCTTC
>TRBV5-1|-|TRBJ2-3|few
CASSLGVISTDTQYF
TGCGCCAGCAGCTTGGGGGTTATATCCACAGATACGCAGTATTTT
>TRBV20-1|-|TRBJ1-1|-
CSARDMAGLWTEAFF
TGCAGTGCTAGAGATATGGCAGGGTTGTGGACTGAAGCTTTCTTT
>TRBV6-2/TRBV6-3|-|TRBJ1-5|-
CASSYPQTGPSGSNQPQHF
TGTGCCAGCAGTTACCCCCAGACAGGACCCAGCGGTAGCAATCAGCCCCAGCATTTT
>TRBV10-3|TRBD2|TRBJ2-7|-
CAISESRLAGEQYF
TGTGCCATCAGTGAGTCGCGTCTAGCGGGCGAGCAGTACTTC
>TRBV5-1|-|TRBJ2-5|-
CASREGIQETQYF
TGCGCCAGCAGGGAGGGGATACAAGAGACCCAGTACTTC
>TRBV7-9|TRBD1|TRBJ2-7|-
CASSLAPRDSPYEQYF
TGTGCCAGCAGCTTAGCGCCTCGGGACAGTCCCTACGAGCAGTACTTC
>TRBV20-1|TRBD2|TRBJ2-1|few
CSASLERGPSYNEQFF
TGCAGTGCTAGCCTCGAGCGGGGGCCTTCCTACAATGAGCAGTTCTTC
>TRBV5-5|-|TRBJ1-5|few
CASSLALSISNQPQHF
TGTGCCAGCAGCTTGGCCTTATCGATTAGCAATCAGCCCCAGCATTTT
>TRBV6-1|-|TRBJ1-1|few
CASNRGGFLMNTEAFF
TGTGCCAGCAATAGGGGCGGTTTCCTAATGAACACTGAAGCTTTCTTT
>TRBV5-1|TRBD2|TRBJ2-2|-
CASSWTSGGPSGELFF
TGCGCCAGCAGCTGGACTAGCGGGGGGCCCTCCGGGGAGCTGTTTTTT
>TRBV20-1|-|TRBJ2-7|-
CSARDRFGTYEQYF
TGCAGTGCTAGAGATCGGTTCGGGACCTACGAGCAGTACTTC
>TRBV4-3|-|TRBJ2-2|-
CASSQEEGWDTGELFF
TGCGCCAGCAGCCAAGAGGAGGGCTGGGACACCGGGGAGCTGTTTTTT
>TRBV3-1|-|TRBJ2-4|few
CASSQVRGIQYF
TGTGCCAGCAGCCAAGTCAGGGGCATTCAGTACTTC
>TRBV12-3/TRBV12-4|-|TRBJ1-5|-
CASSFGRQVNQPQHF
TGTGCCAGCAGTTTCGGTCGACAAGTAAATCAGCCCCAGCATTTT
>TRBV4-2|-|TRBJ2-7|-
CASSQELVPAEYNLYEQYF
TGTGCCAGCAGCCAAGAACTTGTCCCAGCGGAGTACAATCTCTACGAGCAGTACTTC
>TRBV5-5|-|TRBJ1-1|-
CASSLGPGEVRGTEAFF
TGTGCCAGCAGCTTGGGGCCAGGGGAGGTACGGGGGACTGAAGCTTTCTTT
>TRBV28|TRBD2|TRBJ2-3|-
CASSRKRGNTDTQYF
TGTGCCAGCAGCCGTAAGCGGGGGAATACAGATACGCAGTATTTT
>TRBV7-9|-|TRBJ2-7|few
CASSPAGTDYEQYF
TGTGCCAGCAGCCCCGCCGGGACGGACTACGAGCAGTACTTC
>TRBV10-3|TRBD1|TRBJ1-2|-
CAISGATGGGYGYTF
TGTGCCATCAGTGGTGCGACAGGGGGTGGTTATGGCTACACCTTC
>TRBV4-3|-|TRBJ1-2|-
CASSLLDRNHGYTF
TGCGCCAGCAGCCTCTTAGACAGGAACCATGGCTACACCTTC
>TRBV5-1|TRBD1|TRBJ2-1|-
CASSTGTVLYNEQFF
TGCGCCAGCAGCACCGGGACAGTGCTTTACAATGAGCAGTTCTTC